This T cell receptor (beta chain) is drawn from a study of spatial heterogeneity in lung cancer. Whole-study context: Detection consistently captured more beta-chain sequences than alpha-chain sequences. Study observations and caveats: Blood carried ubiquitous expanded tumor TCRs more at resection than follow-up.

In the library, each TCR cDNA molecule bore its own unique molecular identifier. TCRdb passed the 5' RACE reads through MiXCR, listing each CDR3 protein once. The table records 26,000 or so distinct CDR3 sequences, about 8.1% of them present only once. This clonotype was counted ten times or more. The antigen remains undetermined. A read error may account for a junction end that differs from germline. The sample's time point: sample taken at primary tumor resection. Tumor, nontumor lung or frozen PBMC supplied whole RNA that was sequenced unsorted. Untreated early-stage non-small cell lung cancer patients, around 70 in total, were the donors. Looked up from germline, CDR1 is SGHKS and CDR2 is YYEKEE (reference sequence). The CDR3 is 12 amino acids.

This receptor was identified in a female donor with early-stage non-small cell lung cancer. The sequencing used PBMCs, collected at surgery. This chain links TRBV5-5 with TRBJ1-2; 7 bases match TRBD1. The CDR3 sequence is CASSTLTGTFLF. The CDR3 DNA is TGTGCCAGCAGCACCTTGACAGGGACCTTCCTCTTC.